These 28 T cell receptor beta chains came from one sample sequenced in a study of blood T cell repertoires in COVID-19. Sequencing used immunoSEQ multiplex PCR; TCRdb keeps in-frame clones, though not all of them. The sample has under 350,000 clones; roughly nine tenths are singletons. Material for sequencing was PBMCs or T cells enriched from blood (not recorded which). The source of these receptors is a man aged 60-69 years who had recovered from COVID-19.

This chain connects TRBV5-1 to TRBJ2-3; the D gene is possibly TRBD2 (5 bases). The length of the CDR3 is 15 residues. Trimming cost V 0 bases and J 4 bases, with 12 bases left between them. CDR1 is SGHRS, CDR2 YFSETQ, per germline. CDR3 sequence (DNA): TGCGCCAGCAGCTTGGCGGGAAAGAGTGCAGATACGCAGTATTTT. Translation gives CASSLAGKSADTQYF.

This chain joins TRBV5-1 and TRBJ2-3; no clear D. The CDR3 contains 12 residues. Germline CDR1 SGHRS, CDR2 YFSETQ. The V end lost 4 bases, the J end lost 5 bases, and 8 bases lay between the germline ends. CDR3 residues: CASSTDIDTQYF. For the CDR3, the DNA is TGCGCCAGCAGCACAGACATAGATACGCAGTATTTT.

This clone was detected a few times. The chain is built from TRBV5-4 and TRBJ2-7; TRBD1 matches at 7 bases. V shed 5 bases, J shed 3 bases, and the junction held 5 bases outside the gene matches. Germline loops: CDR1 SGHNT, CDR2 YYREEE (reference sequence). The CDR3 extends over 13 amino acids. The CDR3 sequence: CASRRQGYYEQYF. The DNA of the CDR3 is TGTGCCAGCAGGAGACAGGGTTACTACGAGCAGTACTTC. Drawing the rest from reference TRBV5-4 and TRBJ2-7, the complete variable domain is ETGVTQSPTHLIKTRGQQVTLRCSSQSGHNTVSWYQQALGQGPQFIFQYYREEENGRGNFPPRFSGLQFPNYSSELNVNALELDDSALYLCASRRQGYYEQYFGPGTRLTVT.

The chain uses TRBV6-1 and TRBJ1-5; 8 nucleotides align to TRBD1. CDR3 length: 17 residues. CDR1 is MNHNS, CDR2 SASEGT, per germline. The junction had 11 bases not matched to a gene; V was cut back by 3 bases and J by 4 bases. Here the CDR3 reads CASSEISSWTGNQPQHF. The CDR3, as DNA: TGTGCCAGCAGTGAGATTTCGTCCTGGACAGGGAATCAGCCCCAGCATTTT.

The chain carries TRBV7-2 and TRBJ1-5; no clear D gene. V gave up 3 bases and J gave up 2 bases, with 8 bases separating them. Germline CDR1 SGHTA, CDR2 FQGNSA. CDR3 length: 14 amino acids. The CDR3 region is CASSLYFRNQPQHF. The CDR3 DNA follows: TGTGCCAGCAGCTTGTATTTCCGCAATCAGCCCCAGCATTTT.

The chain carries TRBV15 and TRBJ2-3; TRBD2 agrees at 11 bases. The CDR3 has 17 residues. Trimming cost V 2 bases and J 2 bases; bases outside gene matches: 6. The germline V gene encodes CDR1 LNHNV and CDR2 YYDKDF (reference sequence). Here the CDR3 DNA reads TGTGCCACCAGCAGAAAACTAGCGGGGGCTTCCACAGATACGCAGTATTTT. Its translation is CATSRKLAGASTDTQYF.

A note on this clone: The identical CDR3 is also encoded by other nucleotide sequences in the sample. The DNA of the CDR3 is TGTGCCAGCAGCCTAGCGGGAGGAGAGACCCAGTACTTC. Translation: CASSLAGGETQYF. V usage is TRBV27 and J usage is TRBJ2-5, with TRBD2 identical over 11 bases. The CDR3 spans 13 residues. Germline lookup yields CDR1 MNHEY and CDR2 SMNVEV (reference sequence). Trimming at V came to 6 bases and at J to 4 bases, leaving 1 base not matched to a gene.

J is TRBJ1-2 and V is TRBV7-9; 10 bases map to TRBD1. The CDR3 sequence is 15 residues long. The V gene's germline CDR1 is SEHNR and CDR2 FQNEAQ (reference sequence). Trimming removed 1 base from V and 7 bases from J; junction bases left unmatched: 6. Here the CDR3 DNA reads TGTGCCAGCAGCTTAGTTTTGGGGACAGGGGTTGGCTACACCTTC. Protein sequence: CASSLVLGTGVGYTF.

The rearrangement joins TRBV5-5 to TRBJ1-2; D might be TRBD1 (5 bases). Between the trimmed V and J ends, which lost 5 bases and 5 bases, there was a span of 16 bases. The CDR3 totals 14 residues. Germline assignment: CDR1 SGHKS and CDR2 YYEKEE (reference sequence). The CDR3 protein is CASRTGGEVYGYTF. In DNA form, the CDR3 reads TGTGCCAGCAGAACAGGAGGGGAGGTTTATGGCTACACCTTC.

This chain uses TRBV10-3 with TRBJ2-1, with D possibly being TRBD2 (6 bases). Germline assignment: CDR1 ENHRY and CDR2 SYGVKD. V dropped 3 bases and J dropped 7 bases, with 19 bases sitting between them. The CDR3 sequence is 16 residues long. DNA for the CDR3: TGTGCCATCAGTGACTCCCTCGGCGGGGCGTTAAATGAGCAGTTCTTC. This codes for CAISDSLGGALNEQFF.

J is TRBJ2-2 and V is TRBV7-9; tentatively, D is TRBD1 (6 bases). Germline loops: CDR1 SEHNR, CDR2 FQNEAQ (reference sequence). The germline V and J ends were trimmed by 5 bases and 6 bases, with 10 bases remaining between them. This CDR3 region has 13 residues. Written as DNA, the CDR3 is TGTGCCAGCAGCACCCACAGGGCCGGGGAGCTGTTTTTT. Protein sequence: CASSTHRAGELFF.

This rearrangement joins TRBV15 to TRBJ1-1, with a tentative D call TRBD1 (5 bases). CDR1 LNHNV and CDR2 YYDKDF come from the germline V gene (reference sequence). The CDR3 length is 13 residues. The V end was cut by 6 bases, the J end by 3 bases, with 11 bases between. Here the CDR3 reads CATRYWGDTEAFF. The DNA for the CDR3 is TGTGCCACCAGGTACTGGGGGGACACTGAAGCTTTCTTT. Looking up the rest from reference TRBV15 and TRBJ1-1 gives the full variable domain: DAMVIQNPRYQVTQFGKPVTLSCSQTLNHNVMYWYQQKSSQAPKLLFHYYDKDFNNEADTPDNFQSRRPNTSFCFLDIRSPGLGDTAMYLCATRYWGDTEAFFGQGTRLTVV.

The chain links TRBV24-1 to TRBJ2-1, with D perhaps TRBD1 (5 bases). The CDR3 totals 15 residues. Trimming removed 4 bases from V and 5 bases from J, with 14 bases in between. Germline CDR1 and CDR2: KGHDR and SFDVKD. CDR3 sequence: CATSDRAVKHNEQFF. The CDR3 DNA reads TGTGCCACCAGTGACAGGGCCGTAAAGCACAATGAGCAGTTCTTC.

This clone was detected only a few times. The sample holds other DNA sequences that translate to the same CDR3. The J gene is TRBJ2-3, the V gene TRBV24-1; D possibly corresponds to TRBD2 (5 bases). This CDR3 is 13 amino acids long. Trimming took off 4 bases at V and 4 bases at J, with 8 bases between the two ends. Germline V gives CDR1 KGHDR, CDR2 SFDVKD. The CDR3 nucleotides read TGTGCCACCAGTGACACTAGATCAGATACGCAGTATTTT. It yields the protein CATSDTRSDTQYF.

The chain couples TRBV4-2 to TRBJ1-5; no clear D gene. Germline loops: CDR1 LGHNA, CDR2 YNFKEQ. V was cut by 0 bases and J by 0 bases, with 15 bases left in between. The CDR3 is 18 amino acids. Here the CDR3 reads CASSQDPSQLYSNQPQHF. In nucleotides, the CDR3 is TGTGCCAGCAGCCAAGATCCCTCACAGTTGTATAGCAATCAGCCCCAGCATTTT.

This chain links TRBV7-2 with TRBJ2-3, with D tentatively TRBD2 (6 bases). The CDR3 has 15 amino acids. Per the germline V gene, CDR1 is SGHTA and CDR2 is FQGNSA. Trimming stripped 4 bases from V and 3 bases from J, with 14 bases between. CDR3 DNA: TGTGCCAGCAGCTCCGGGACTCTAAAGACAGATACGCAGTATTTT. Translation: CASSSGTLKTDTQYF.

The chain employs TRBV12-3 or TRBV12-4 and TRBJ2-1; 7 positions match TRBD2. There are 13 residues in the CDR3. J gave up 9 bases and V 3 bases, and 5 bases lay outside the gene matches. The CDR3 region is CASSFREVGEQFF. CDR3 DNA: TGTGCCAGCAGTTTTCGGGAGGTAGGTGAGCAGTTCTTC.

This chain links TRBV4-2 with TRBJ1-4; TRBD1 agrees at 7 bases. With 0 bases clipped from V and 0 bases from J, the junction kept 4 bases outside the gene matches. In germline, CDR1 is LGHNA, CDR2 YNFKEQ. CDR3 length: 17 amino acids. CDR3 loop: CASSQDYTGATNEKLFF. The CDR3 bases are TGTGCCAGCAGCCAAGATTATACAGGGGCAACTAATGAAAAACTGTTTTTT.

The genes are TRBV5-1 and TRBJ2-7, with 10 bases fitting TRBD1. CDR1 and CDR2 (germline): SGHRS, YFSETQ. This CDR3 comprises 18 residues. J lost 2 bases, V lost 4 bases, and 15 bases had no gene match. In nucleotides, the CDR3 is TGCGCCAGCAGCCGGAACCCACCTGGTGGACAGGGGGCCTACGAGCAGTACTTC. This codes for CASSRNPPGGQGAYEQYF.

The J gene is TRBJ2-2, the V gene TRBV7-6; TRBD2 matches at 8 bases. This CDR3 spans 15 amino acids. Looked up from germline, CDR1 is SGHVS and CDR2 is FNYEAQ. V lost 5 bases and J lost 3; bases outside the gene matches: 5. CDR3 nucleotides: TGTGCCAGCAGCCCGGGGGGGCGTTACACCGGGGAGCTGTTTTTT. Its translation is CASSPGGRYTGELFF.

The chain combines TRBV2 with TRBJ1-1; D is perhaps TRBD1 (6 bases). The germline gives CDR1 SNHLY, CDR2 FYNNEI. Trimming removed 10 bases at V and 1 base at J, with 16 bases between. The CDR3 is 14 amino acids. The CDR3 reads CATNRVLGNTEAFF. CDR3 nucleotide sequence: TGTGCCACCAACAGGGTGCTGGGGAACACTGAAGCTTTCTTT.

CDR3 in DNA: TGCGCCAGCAGCCAAGATAAGGGGACAGGCGGCGTGGGCCGTGGAGCTTTCTTT. Translated, it gives CASSQDKGTGGVGRGAFF. The chain uses TRBV4-3 and TRBJ1-1, with 8 bases lining up with TRBD1. The CDR3 covers 18 residues. V trimming: 0 bases; J trimming: 10 bases; junction bases outside the gene matches: 19. Germline V lookup: CDR1 LGHNA, CDR2 YSLEER.

The gene calls are TRBV19 and TRBJ1-1, with unresolved D. The CDR3 runs to 12 residues. Germline assignment: CDR1 LNHDA and CDR2 SQIVND (reference sequence). The V end lost 3 bases, the J end lost 2 bases, and 4 bases lay between the germline ends. This chain's CDR3 is CASSMRNTEAFF. The CDR3 DNA is TGTGCCAGTAGTATGCGTAACACTGAAGCTTTCTTT.

Comments on this clone: Other DNA sequences in the sample encode the same CDR3. The gene calls are TRBV18 and TRBJ1-5; no clear D gene. In germline, CDR1 is KGHSH, CDR2 LQKENI. The CDR3 totals 14 residues. The germline V and J ends were trimmed by 6 bases and 5 bases, with 14 bases remaining between them. CDR3 protein: CASSPALGDQPQHF. The CDR3 nucleotides are TGTGCCAGCTCTCCAGCCCTGGGAGATCAGCCCCAGCATTTT.

V is TRBV5-1 and J is TRBJ2-5, with 9 bases lining up with TRBD2. This CDR3 has 15 residues. J was trimmed by 2 bases and V by 4 bases; bases with no gene match: 6. The germline V gene encodes CDR1 SGHRS and CDR2 YFSETQ. CDR3 sequence (DNA): TGCGCCAGCAGCCTAAGCGGGGGGTGGCAAGAGACCCAGTACTTC. Translated, it gives CASSLSGGWQETQYF.

The V and J genes are TRBV7-9 and TRBJ2-1, with 9 nucleotides matching TRBD1. This CDR3 contains 19 residues. CDR1 is SEHNR and CDR2 is FQNEAQ in the germline V gene (reference sequence). V shed 0 bases, J shed 0 bases, and the junction held 9 bases outside the gene matches. CDR3 sequence (DNA): TGTGCCAGCAGCTTAGCCGGGACAGGGCCCATAAGCTCCTACAATGAGCAGTTCTTC. It is translated as CASSLAGTGPISSYNEQFF.

The rearrangement uses TRBV5-6 and TRBJ1-1; weak D call: TRBD1 (6 bases). The CDR3 runs 14 residues. CDR1 and CDR2 from the germline V gene are SGHDT and YYEEEE. V dropped 7 bases and J dropped 3 bases, with 16 bases sitting between them. The CDR3 coding sequence is TGTGCCAGCGTCGCTCAGGGGAGGGACACTGAAGCTTTCTTT. Protein sequence: CASVAQGRDTEAFF.

This chain uses TRBV28 with TRBJ1-6; D is uncertain. This CDR3 is built from 14 residues. The V end lost 5 bases, the J end lost 9 bases, and 14 bases lay between the germline ends. Looked up from germline, CDR1 is MDHEN and CDR2 is SYDVKM. The CDR3 DNA sequence: TGTGCCAGCAGTCATCCTTTGGCTGGTTCACCCCTCCACTTT. It codes for CASSHPLAGSPLHF.